These 18 T cell receptor beta chains were sequenced from one sample in a study of blood T cells in healthy people across ages (dated by TCRdb to the mid-2010s). Library prep was done by 5' RACE. The data were produced on an Illumina HiSeq 2500. A second PCR of roughly 7 to 11 cycles was performed with a sample-barcoded 5' primer and a J-beta primer mix. The public reads were reanalyzed by TCRdb: fastp trimming at Q25, MiXCR alignment, in-frame beta chains only. Under each unique CDR3 protein, matching rows form one entry showing the most common genes and DNA. For this sample there are about 650,000 distinct CDR3 sequences; 45% to 60% appear just once. The ten largest account for about 13% of the sample. Sequencing input: blood. The receptors here all came from a woman at least 80 years old in good health.

This clonotype was counted a single time. This chain connects TRBV27 to TRBJ2-3; 7 bases fit TRBD2. The germline CDR1 and CDR2 sequences are MNHEY and SMNVEV (reference sequence). CDR3 length: 17 amino acids. The V segment lost 1 base and the J segment 4 bases; nucleotides outside the gene matches: 11. This CDR3 is CASSLYSGMAMADTQYF. For the CDR3, the DNA is TGTGCCAGCAGTTTATACAGCGGGATGGCCATGGCAGATACGCAGTATTTT.

At least ten counts were recorded for this clonotype. The genes are TRBV29-1 and TRBJ2-3; no firm D call. The CDR3 has 15 residues. Trimming shortened V by 8 bases and J by 0 bases, and 18 bases separated the two germline ends. Looked up from germline, CDR1 is SQVTM and CDR2 is ANQGSEA. Here the CDR3 reads CSSGRVDSSTDTQYF. The DNA for the CDR3 is TGCAGCTCCGGACGGGTAGATTCTAGCACAGATACGCAGTATTTT.

This clonotype was seen at least ten times. Relative to the germline gene, one junction end is altered; a read error may explain this. The chain couples TRBV6-5 to TRBJ1-6; D is undetermined. This CDR3 has 13 amino acids. CDR1 is MNHEY and CDR2 is SVGAGI in the germline V gene. The CDR3 DNA follows: TGTGCCAGCAGTGACTCGGGTAATTCACCCCTCCACTTT. This encodes CASSDSGNSPLHF.

This chain links TRBV5-1 with TRBJ2-1, with TRBD2 matching over 9 bases. This CDR3 region has 16 residues. The V segment lost 1 base and the J segment 0 bases; nucleotides outside the gene matches: 2. In germline, CDR1 is SGHRS, CDR2 YFSETQ. Here the CDR3 DNA reads TGCGCCAGCAGCTTGTTTAGCGGGAGCTCCTACAATGAGCAGTTCTTC. Its protein is CASSLFSGSSYNEQFF.

The chain combines TRBV6-6 with TRBJ2-5; D remains ambiguous. TRBJ2-7 matches the DNA end more closely, so the J call is doubtful. Germline CDR1 and CDR2: MNHNY and SVGAGI (reference sequence). The CDR3 extends over 14 amino acids. This chain's CDR3 is CASSYESAISEQYF. In DNA form, the CDR3 reads TGTGCCAGCAGTTACGAGTCGGCTATTTCCGAGCAGTACTTC.

The chain combines TRBV11-2 with TRBJ1-1; tentative D call: TRBD1 (6 bases). CDR1 is SGHAT, CDR2 FQNNGV, per germline. The CDR3 totals 14 residues. Trimming stripped 4 bases from V and 5 bases from J, with 14 bases between. This CDR3 reads CASSYSPQGTEAFF. The CDR3 region has the DNA TGTGCCAGCAGCTACAGCCCCCAGGGGACTGAAGCTTTCTTT. The variable domain in full, completed from reference TRBV11-2 and TRBJ1-1, reads EAGVAQSPRYKIIEKRQSVAFWCNPISGHATLYWYQQILGQGPKLLIQFQNNGVVDDSQLPKDRFSAERLKGVDSTLKIQPAKLEDSAVYLCASSYSPQGTEAFFGQGTRLTVV.

The chain has TRBV20-1 and TRBJ1-1; TRBD1 agrees at 7 bases. This CDR3 comprises 14 residues. Germline V gene lookup returns CDR1 DFQATT and CDR2 SNEGSKA (reference sequence). V was pared by 0 bases and J by 4 bases, with 5 bases of the junction left unmatched. This chain's CDR3 is CSARDWQGVTEAFF. The CDR3 coding sequence is TGCAGTGCTAGAGATTGGCAGGGGGTCACTGAAGCTTTCTTT.

This clonotype has just a few counts. V and J are TRBV12-5 and TRBJ2-7, with TRBD2 identical over 10 bases. This CDR3 is built from 17 residues. Germline V gene lookup returns CDR1 LGHNT and CDR2 FRNRAP. The J segment lost 7 bases and the V segment lost 0 bases, leaving 12 bases of the junction unmatched. The CDR3: CASGLVLAGVSYNEQYF. The CDR3 bases are TGTGCTAGTGGTTTGGTGCTAGCGGGAGTCTCGTACAATGAGCAGTACTTC.

This clonotype was observed many times. The chain joins TRBV29-1 to TRBJ2-3; 10 bases fit TRBD2. The junction had 4 bases not matched to a gene; V was cut back by 6 bases and J by 4 bases. From germline, CDR1 is SQVTM and CDR2 ANQGSEA. This CDR3 is built from 13 residues. CDR3 sequence (DNA): TGCAGCGTCGTAGCGGGAGGACCAGATACGCAGTATTTT. It encodes CSVVAGGPDTQYF.

This clonotype has more than one count but fewer than ten. The chain links TRBV25-1 to TRBJ1-5; a weak D match, TRBD1 (5 bases). CDR3 size: 11 residues. In germline, CDR1 is MGHDK, CDR2 SYGVNS. The CDR3 sequence: CPARQCQPQHF. CDR3 bases: TGTCCAGCCCGACAGTGTCAGCCCCAGCATTTT.

The gene calls are TRBV2 and TRBJ2-1, with D perhaps given as TRBD1 or TRBD2 (5 bases each). The germline V gene has CDR1 SNHLY and CDR2 FYNNEI. CDR3 size: 13 residues. Trimming took 6 bases from V and 6 from J, leaving 12 bases between them. The CDR3 spells CASRPPGPNEQFF. DNA for the CDR3: TGTGCCAGCAGGCCTCCGGGACCCAATGAGCAGTTCTTC.

This clonotype has a handful of counts. The chain links TRBV10-3 to TRBJ1-6; no definite D call. The CDR3 covers 14 residues. The germline V gene has CDR1 ENHRY and CDR2 SYGVKD. V was clipped by 3 bases and J by 6 bases, with 9 bases between them. Written as DNA, the CDR3 is TGTGCCATCAGTGAATTTACAGCTAATTCACCCCTCCACTTT. It yields the protein CAISEFTANSPLHF.

This clonotype has only a few counts. With a much larger clone just one base away, this may be a read error. V usage is TRBV6-6 and J usage is TRBJ2-7; no reliable D call. This CDR3 region has 14 residues. V shed 5 bases and J shed 2 bases, with 13 bases lying between them. Germline lookup yields CDR1 MNHNY and CDR2 SVGAGI (reference sequence). The CDR3 sequence: CASSDLQRTYEQYF. The CDR3 region has the DNA TGTGCCAGCAGTGACTTGCAGAGGACCTACGAGCAGTACTTC.

This clonotype occurred many times. This rearrangement joins TRBV7-9 to TRBJ2-6; D perhaps matches TRBD1 (6 bases). Germline V lookup: CDR1 SEHNR, CDR2 FQNEAQ (reference sequence). V dropped 5 bases and J dropped 4 bases, with 12 bases sitting between them. The length of the CDR3 is 15 residues. The chain's CDR3 is CASSPGVLGANVLTF. CDR3 nucleotide sequence: TGTGCCAGCAGCCCAGGGGTCCTGGGGGCCAACGTCCTGACTTTC. Supplemented by reference TRBV7-9 and TRBJ2-6, the full variable domain reads DTGVSQNPRHKITKRGQNVTFRCDPISEHNRLYWYRQTLGQGPEFLTYFQNEAQLEKSRLLSDRFSAERPKGSFSTLEIQRTEQGDSAMYLCASSPGVLGANVLTFGAGSRLTVL.

The V gene is TRBV5-1, the J gene TRBJ2-1; TRBD1 is a possible D gene (6 bases). V lost 4 bases to trimming and J lost 0 bases, with 14 bases between them. Per germline, CDR1 SGHRS and CDR2 YFSETQ. There are 16 residues in the CDR3. This CDR3 is CASSPGRGGSYNEQFF. The CDR3 coding sequence is TGCGCCAGCAGCCCGGGGCGAGGGGGCTCCTACAATGAGCAGTTCTTC.

The gene calls are TRBV4-2 and TRBJ1-3; no definite D call. V shed 6 bases and J shed 0 bases, with 12 bases lying between them. The V gene's germline CDR1 is LGHNA and CDR2 YNFKEQ. CDR3 length: 15 residues. The CDR3 nucleotides are TGTGCCAGCAGAACAGACGGTGGCTCTGGAAACACCATATATTTT. As protein: CASRTDGGSGNTIYF.

Only a few counts were recorded for this clonotype. A junction end diverges from the germline sequence, so it may reflect a read error. The chain combines TRBV2 with TRBJ2-1; D not certain. CDR1 is SNHLY and CDR2 is FYNNEI in the germline V gene. This CDR3 spans 15 amino acids. For the CDR3, the DNA is TGTGCCAGCAGCGAAGTCCTGTCCACCTACAATGAGCAGTTCTTC. Protein sequence: CASSEVLSTYNEQFF.

In this sample, this clonotype turned up many times. The chain employs TRBV24-1 and TRBJ2-5, with D maybe TRBD2 (6 bases). The CDR3 length is 15 residues. Trimming stripped 5 bases from V and 3 bases from J, with 15 bases between. Germline CDR1 reads KGHDR; CDR2 reads SFDVKD. The CDR3 region is CATSVRDAGKETQYF. The CDR3 DNA follows: TGTGCCACCAGTGTGAGGGACGCGGGGAAAGAGACCCAGTACTTC.